What follows is one TCR beta chain and its context. Antigen unknown. The entry originates in a study of cytomegalovirus exposure and HLA in healthy donors. This CDR3 is 15 amino acids long. V was shortened by 0 bases and J by 3 bases, with 12 bases between the two germline ends. CDR1 MNHEY and CDR2 SVGAGI come from the germline V gene. Findings and caveats of the study: What a later analysis showed was that several of the most significant clusters appeared linked to common viral pathogens.

PCR was performed using 60 Vbeta and 13 Jbeta primers. TCRdb's copy holds only in-frame clones and misses some; the assay was immunoSEQ multiplex PCR. The repertoire holds about 93,000 clones, with 82% as singletons. The TCR was taken from a middle-aged man in good health and CMV-seronegative. The chain joins TRBV6-5 to TRBJ2-7; possibly TRBD2 for D (7 bases). Sequenced input: PBMCs. CDR3 DNA sequence: TGTGCCAGCAGTTACTCGGGAGGGGACATCTACGAGCAGTACTTC. Protein sequence: CASSYSGGDIYEQYF.